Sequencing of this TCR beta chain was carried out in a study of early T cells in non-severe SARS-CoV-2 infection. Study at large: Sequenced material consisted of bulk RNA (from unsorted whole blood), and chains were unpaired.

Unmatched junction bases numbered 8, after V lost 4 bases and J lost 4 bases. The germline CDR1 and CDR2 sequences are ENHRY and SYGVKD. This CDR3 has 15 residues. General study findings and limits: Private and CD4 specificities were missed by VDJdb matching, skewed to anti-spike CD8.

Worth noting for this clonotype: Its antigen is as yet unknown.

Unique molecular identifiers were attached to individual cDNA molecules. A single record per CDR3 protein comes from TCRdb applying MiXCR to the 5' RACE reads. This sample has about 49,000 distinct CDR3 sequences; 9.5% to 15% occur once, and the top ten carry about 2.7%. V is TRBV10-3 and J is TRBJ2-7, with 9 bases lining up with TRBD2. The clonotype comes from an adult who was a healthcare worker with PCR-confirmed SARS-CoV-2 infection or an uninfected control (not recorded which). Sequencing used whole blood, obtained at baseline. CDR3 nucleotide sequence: TGTGCCATCAGTGTAAGTCTAGCGGGACCGTACGAGCAGTACTTC. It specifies CAISVSLAGPYEQYF.